This TCR beta chain was identified during a study of immune evolution from preneoplasia to lung adenocarcinoma. Study-level points and caveats: Top clone frequencies peaked in normal lung, apparently declining through invasive adenocarcinoma. Clonality was highest in normal lung, lower in later-stage lesions apparently.

The CDR3 covers 16 residues. Assay used: immunoSEQ multiplex PCR; TCRdb lists only in-frame clones, some missing. Here the sample spans some 6,200 clones, 60% to 75% being singletons. Remarks on this clone: The antigen is not known.

Resections took place in Japan or China from the mid-2010s to the late 2010s. The chain is built from TRBV21-1 and TRBJ2-3; the table gives TRBD1 as D, unverified against the DNA. TRBV21-1 is described as a pseudogene. The sequence was collected from a donor aged 70 or older with lung adenocarcinoma. Sequencing was performed on FFPE adjacent normal lung tissue. The chain's CDR3 is CASSKGDRGRTDTQYF. The CDR3 nucleotides are TGTGCCAGCAGCAAAGGGGACAGGGGGCGCACAGATACGCAGTATTTT.